A single sample gave rise to the 24 T cell receptor beta chains below, sequenced in a study of blood T cell repertoires in COVID-19. Sequenced by immunoSEQ multiplex PCR; TCRdb stores in-frame clones only, minus some. The table includes roughly 140,000 clones, around 84% detected once. Sequences were obtained from peripheral blood. Receptors were obtained from a man in his sixties or seventies with acute or convalescent COVID-19.

In nucleotides, the CDR3 is TGCAGTGCTAGTGAACAGGGAGCGACTAATGAAAAACTGTTTTTT. The encoded protein is CSASEQGATNEKLFF. The chain couples TRBV20-1 to TRBJ1-4; D may be TRBD1 (6 bases). CDR1 is DFQATT, CDR2 SNEGSKA, per germline (reference sequence). Deletions cut 3 bases from V and 2 bases from J, with 13 bases between. This CDR3 is 15 amino acids long.

The J gene is TRBJ2-1, the V gene TRBV4-1; the match to TRBD2 covers 9 bases. Germline values: CDR1 MGHRA, CDR2 YSYEKL. The CDR3 runs to 14 residues. V lost 3 bases, J lost 4 bases, and 1 base stayed unmatched. CDR3 bases: TGCGCCAGCAGCCAGCTAGCGGGGTACAATGAGCAGTTCTTC. Encoded protein: CASSQLAGYNEQFF.

This sequence joins TRBV9 and TRBJ2-5; tentative D call: TRBD2 (6 bases). V was trimmed by 4 bases and J by 2 bases, leaving 18 bases between them. The CDR3 is 16 amino acids. Germline V CDR1 and CDR2: SGDLS, YYNGEE. This CDR3 reads CASSPLVGGGQETQYF. In DNA form, the CDR3 reads TGTGCCAGCAGCCCCTTGGTGGGAGGTGGGCAAGAGACCCAGTACTTC.

V gene TRBV7-8 combines with J gene TRBJ1-1; D gene unclear. Germline V gene data show CDR1 as SGHVS and CDR2 as FQNEAQ. The CDR3 is made up of 12 amino acids. Trimming cost V 5 bases and J 11 bases, with 15 bases left between them. CDR3 sequence: CASSPLEGGAFF. DNA of the CDR3: TGTGCCAGCAGCCCCTTGGAGGGAGGCGCTTTCTTT. Combining the CDR3 with reference TRBV7-8 and TRBJ1-1 gives the whole variable domain GAGVSQSPRYKVAKRGQDVALRCDPISGHVSLFWYQQALGQGPEFLTYFQNEAQLDKSGLPSDRFFAERPEGSVSTLKIQRTQQEDSAVYLCASSPLEGGAFFGQGTRLTVV.

The chain carries TRBV18 and TRBJ2-1; 7 bases are shared with TRBD2. Per germline, CDR1 KGHSH and CDR2 LQKENI. The CDR3 has 16 residues. V shed 2 bases and J 4 bases; nucleotides not matched to a gene: 8. The CDR3 coding sequence is TGTGCCAGCTCACCATCGCAGGGAGGGGTGTACAATGAGCAGTTCTTC. It encodes CASSPSQGGVYNEQFF. The full variable domain, with the rest looked up from reference TRBV18 and TRBJ2-1, is NAGVMQNPRHLVRRRGQEARLRCSPMKGHSHVYWYRQLPEEGLKFMVYLQKENIIDESGMPKERFSAEFPKEGPSILRIQQVVRGDSAAYFCASSPSQGGVYNEQFFGPGTRLTVL.

This chain connects TRBV6-1 to TRBJ2-1, with TRBD2 matching 7 bases. The V gene's germline CDR1 is MNHNS and CDR2 SASEGT. J gave up 4 bases and V 1 base, and 13 bases lay outside the gene matches. The length of the CDR3 is 18 residues. The CDR3 DNA sequence: TGTGCCAGCAGTGAAGGATTACAGACTAGCCCTATTTACAATGAGCAGTTCTTC. As protein: CASSEGLQTSPIYNEQFF.

This chain links TRBV5-1 with TRBJ2-6; 9 bases fit TRBD1. Germline assignment: CDR1 SGHRS and CDR2 YFSETQ. The V and J ends lost 2 bases and 4 bases, in that order; junction bases with no gene match: 4. The CDR3 sequence is 16 residues long. The CDR3 is CASSLQGAGGANVLTF. The CDR3 DNA follows: TGCGCCAGCAGCTTACAGGGGGCGGGCGGGGCCAACGTCCTGACTTTC.

The rearrangement uses TRBV6-5 and TRBJ1-3; D gene uncertain. Looked up from germline, CDR1 is MNHEY and CDR2 is SVGAGI. V was trimmed by 4 bases and J by 9 bases, leaving 13 bases between them. The CDR3 contains 13 residues. This CDR3 reads CASSSGGQRTIYF. The CDR3 DNA reads as TGTGCCAGCAGTTCCGGAGGCCAACGCACCATATATTTT.

V gene TRBV28 combines with J gene TRBJ2-7; weak D call: TRBD1 (6 bases). The CDR3 contains 15 residues. CDR1 and CDR2 (germline): MDHEN, SYDVKM. Trimming removed 6 bases from V and 1 base from J, with 16 bases in between. Here the CDR3 DNA reads TGTGCCAGCAGCCGTGACAGGAAGAGGTCCTACGAGCAGTACTTC. Protein product: CASSRDRKRSYEQYF.

Concerning this clone: An end of the junction does not agree with germline; a read error may underlie this. The V and J genes are TRBV2 and TRBJ1-2; D unresolved. The CDR3 extends over 12 amino acids. Per the germline V gene, CDR1 is SNHLY and CDR2 is FYNNEI. In DNA, the CDR3 is TGTGCCAGCGGGGAGGGATCCGTCGCATCTTACTTC. It yields the protein CASGEGSVASYF.

The rearrangement joins TRBV19 to TRBJ2-5, with 7 bases identical to TRBD1. V trimming: 8 bases; J trimming: 2 bases; junction bases outside the gene matches: 5. The CDR3 sequence is 13 residues long. Germline assignment: CDR1 LNHDA and CDR2 SQIVND (reference sequence). CDR3 coding DNA: TGTGCCAGTTCACGGGGACAGCAAGAGACCCAGTACTTC. As protein: CASSRGQQETQYF.

This clone was detected once. The chain has TRBV28 and TRBJ2-5; 11 bases agree with TRBD2. Germline V gene sequence: CDR1 MDHEN, CDR2 SYDVKM. The CDR3 sequence is 15 residues long. The junction had 8 bases not matched to a gene; V was cut back by 6 bases and J by 5 bases. CDR3 amino acids: CASRVAGGPRETQYF. The CDR3 coding sequence is TGTGCCAGCAGGGTAGCGGGGGGGCCGAGGGAGACCCAGTACTTC.

This clone was counted a single time. The chain links TRBV18 to TRBJ2-1; D unresolved. The CDR3 is 16 amino acids. The germline V gene has CDR1 KGHSH and CDR2 LQKENI. V shed 3 bases and J shed 0 bases, with 12 bases lying between them. The CDR3 DNA is TGTGCCAGCTCACCCCCCCGCGCGAGCTCCTACAATGAGCAGTTCTTC. It translates to CASSPPRASSYNEQFF. Combining the CDR3 with reference TRBV18 and TRBJ2-1 gives the whole variable domain NAGVMQNPRHLVRRRGQEARLRCSPMKGHSHVYWYRQLPEEGLKFMVYLQKENIIDESGMPKERFSAEFPKEGPSILRIQQVVRGDSAAYFCASSPPRASSYNEQFFGPGTRLTVL.

The rearrangement links TRBV7-3 to TRBJ2-2; 12 bases match TRBD2. The germline V gene has CDR1 SGHTA and CDR2 FQGTGA. J was trimmed by 5 bases and V by 2 bases; bases with no gene match: 6. The CDR3 contains 17 residues. This chain's CDR3 is CASSLDGLAGSTGELFF. The CDR3 DNA reads as TGTGCCAGCAGCTTAGATGGACTAGCGGGATCTACCGGGGAGCTGTTTTTT.

CDR3 DNA: TGCGCCAGCAGCTTCGACAGGGGGCAGACAGATACGCAGTATTTT. This translates into CASSFDRGQTDTQYF. V usage is TRBV5-1 and J usage is TRBJ2-3, with 10 bases that match TRBD1. The CDR3 sequence is 15 residues long. CDR1 is SGHRS, CDR2 YFSETQ, per germline. V lost 2 bases, J lost 3 bases, and 3 bases stayed unmatched.

The chain combines TRBV4-1 with TRBJ2-7; TRBD1 might be the D (6 bases). V lost 0 bases to trimming and J lost 0 bases, with 9 bases between them. The CDR3 has 15 residues. CDR1 and CDR2 (germline): MGHRA, YSYEKL. CDR3 nucleotides: TGCGCCAGCAGCCAAGATTTACAGGGCTCCTACGAGCAGTACTTC. It yields the protein CASSQDLQGSYEQYF.

The chain carries TRBV5-1 and TRBJ2-5; the match to TRBD2 covers 11 bases. The CDR3 totals 14 residues. CDR1 is SGHRS, CDR2 YFSETQ, per germline. The V gene end was trimmed by 5 bases and the J gene end by 1 base; junction bases not matched to a gene: 1. CDR3 in DNA: TGCGCCAGCAGGACTAGCGGGACCCAAGAGACCCAGTACTTC. It specifies CASRTSGTQETQYF. Full variable domain (missing parts from reference TRBV5-1 and TRBJ2-5): KAGVTQTPRYLIKTRGQQVTLSCSPISGHRSVSWYQQTPGQGLQFLFEYFSETQRNKGNFPGRFSGRQFSNSRSEMNVSTLELGDSALYLCASRTSGTQETQYFGPGTRLLVL.

The V gene is TRBV10-1, the J gene TRBJ1-2; D unclear. Germline loops: CDR1 WNHNN, CDR2 SYGVQD (reference sequence). The V and J ends lost 4 bases and 3 bases respectively, with 9 bases between them. The CDR3 runs 13 residues. This CDR3 reads CASSAGKDYGYTF. The CDR3 DNA reads as TGCGCCAGCAGTGCCGGGAAAGACTATGGCTACACCTTC.

This sequence joins TRBV16 and TRBJ1-5; D unclear. CDR1 KGHSY and CDR2 FQNENV come from the germline V gene. This CDR3 is 13 amino acids long. Trimming removed 6 bases from V and 5 bases from J, with 11 bases in between. CDR3 in amino acids: CASRTGRDQPQHF. The CDR3 nucleotides are TGTGCCAGCAGAACGGGGAGGGATCAGCCCCAGCATTTT. The whole variable domain, filled in from reference TRBV16 and TRBJ1-5, reads GEEVAQTPKHLVRGEGQKAKLYCAPIKGHSYVFWYQQVLKNEFKFLISFQNENVFDETGMPKERFSAKCLPNSPCSLEIQATKLEDSAVYFCASRTGRDQPQHFGDGTRLSIL.

The gene calls are TRBV7-9 and TRBJ2-1, with no clear D. The CDR3 length is 14 residues. CDR1 SEHNR and CDR2 FQNEAQ come from the germline V gene (reference sequence). The germline V and J ends were trimmed by 2 bases and 0 bases, with 5 bases remaining between them. CDR3 loop: CASSLLNSYNEQFF. The DNA of the CDR3 is TGTGCCAGCAGCTTATTAAACTCCTACAATGAGCAGTTCTTC.

The V gene is TRBV3-1 (or the pseudogene TRBV3-2), the J gene TRBJ2-7, with 12 bases fitting TRBD2. The CDR3 consists of 16 residues. J gave up 6 bases and V 0 bases, and 6 bases lay outside the gene matches. Germline lookup yields CDR1 LGHDT and CDR2 YNNKEL (reference sequence). CDR3: CASSQDPSGRGGEQYF. The CDR3 bases are TGTGCCAGCAGCCAAGATCCTAGCGGGAGGGGGGGCGAGCAGTACTTC.

Points on this clone: The germline gene is not matched at one end of the junction; a read error may be the cause. The chain has TRBV6-6 and TRBJ1-1, with D maybe TRBD1 (5 bases). The CDR3 is made up of 14 amino acids. The germline V gene has CDR1 MNHNY and CDR2 SVGAGI (reference sequence). The CDR3 reads CASRYLQENTEAFF. For the CDR3, the DNA is TGTGCCAGCAGATACTTACAGGAGAACACTGAAGCTTTCTTT.

This clone was observed once. This chain connects TRBV5-6 to TRBJ1-1; D perhaps matches TRBD1 (5 bases). The germline V gene has CDR1 SGHDT and CDR2 YYEEEE. V was pared by 4 bases and J by 6 bases, with 19 bases between. The CDR3 has 15 amino acids. CDR3 protein: CASSNPGFSGSEAFF. The CDR3, as DNA: TGTGCCAGCAGCAACCCAGGGTTCTCTGGCTCTGAAGCTTTCTTT.

V and J are TRBV30 and TRBJ2-7; tentative D call: TRBD2 (5 bases). V was pared by 4 bases and J by 4 bases, with 14 bases between. CDR1 and CDR2 (germline): GTSNPN, SVGIG (reference sequence). There are 13 residues in the CDR3. CDR3 loop: CAWIETKKYEQYF. The CDR3 DNA follows: TGTGCCTGGATCGAGACTAAGAAATACGAGCAGTACTTC.